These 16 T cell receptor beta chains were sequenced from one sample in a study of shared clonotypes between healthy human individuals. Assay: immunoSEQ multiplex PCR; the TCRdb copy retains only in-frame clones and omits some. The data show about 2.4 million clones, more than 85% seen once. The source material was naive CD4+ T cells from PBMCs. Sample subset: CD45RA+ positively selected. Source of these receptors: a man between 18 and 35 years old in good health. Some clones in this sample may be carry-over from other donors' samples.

CDR3 sequence reads: CASIGGGRRTDTQYF. CDR3 nucleotides: TGTGCCAGCATAGGCGGCGGGAGACGCACAGATACGCAGTATTTT. The chain combines TRBV2 with TRBJ2-3, with 7 bases identical to TRBD2. The CDR3 has 15 amino acids. With 7 bases clipped from V and 1 base from J, the junction kept 8 bases outside the gene matches. Germline assignment: CDR1 SNHLY and CDR2 FYNNEI.

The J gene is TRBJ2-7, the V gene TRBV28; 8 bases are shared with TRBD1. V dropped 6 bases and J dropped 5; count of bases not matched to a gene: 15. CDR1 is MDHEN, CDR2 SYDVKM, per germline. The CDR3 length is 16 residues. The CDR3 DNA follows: TGTGCCAGCAGGTCATATGGACAGGGTAGCCTAGACGAGCAGTACTTC. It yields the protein CASRSYGQGSLDEQYF.

The CDR3 region has the DNA TGTGCCAGCAGTTTCCTTCGCGAGCAGTACTTC. Protein product: CASSFLREQYF. The chain carries TRBV27 and TRBJ2-7; D not certain. Per germline, CDR1 MNHEY and CDR2 SMNVEV (reference sequence). This CDR3 region has 11 residues. V was pared by 3 bases and J by 6 bases, with 6 bases between.

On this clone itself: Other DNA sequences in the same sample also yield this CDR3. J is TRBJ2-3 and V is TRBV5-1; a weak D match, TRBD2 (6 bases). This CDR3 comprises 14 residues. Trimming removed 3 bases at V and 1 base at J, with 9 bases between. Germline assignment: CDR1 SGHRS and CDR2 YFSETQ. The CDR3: CASSSSGGTDTQYF. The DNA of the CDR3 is TGCGCCAGCAGCTCCTCGGGGGGCACAGATACGCAGTATTTT.

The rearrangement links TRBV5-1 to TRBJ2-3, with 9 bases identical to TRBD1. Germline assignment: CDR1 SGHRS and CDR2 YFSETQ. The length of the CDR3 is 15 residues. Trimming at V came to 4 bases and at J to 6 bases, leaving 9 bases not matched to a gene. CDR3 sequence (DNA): TGCGCCAGCAGCACCCGGGACAGGGTCGCGGATACGCAGTATTTT. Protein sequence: CASSTRDRVADTQYF. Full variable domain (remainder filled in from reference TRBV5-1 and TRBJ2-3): KAGVTQTPRYLIKTRGQQVTLSCSPISGHRSVSWYQQTPGQGLQFLFEYFSETQRNKGNFPGRFSGRQFSNSRSEMNVSTLELGDSALYLCASSTRDRVADTQYFGPGTRLTVL.

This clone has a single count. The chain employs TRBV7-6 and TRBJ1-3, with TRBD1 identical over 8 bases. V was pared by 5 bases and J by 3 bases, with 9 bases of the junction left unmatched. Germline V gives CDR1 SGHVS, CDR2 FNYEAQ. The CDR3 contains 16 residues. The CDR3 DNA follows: TGTGCCAGCAGCCCGTTACAGGGGGGTTTTGGAAACACCATATATTTT. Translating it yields CASSPLQGGFGNTIYF.

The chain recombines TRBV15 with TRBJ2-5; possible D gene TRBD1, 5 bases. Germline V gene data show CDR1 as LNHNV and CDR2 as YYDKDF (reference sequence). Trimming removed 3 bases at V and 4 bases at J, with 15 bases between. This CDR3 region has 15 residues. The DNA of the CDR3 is TGTGCCACCAGCAGCCCCTCGGACACTCCAGAGACCCAGTACTTC. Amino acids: CATSSPSDTPETQYF.

Here the CDR3 DNA reads TGTGCCAGCAGTCCTTGGACAGGGGGGAACTATGGCTACACCTTC. It encodes CASSPWTGGNYGYTF. The gene calls are TRBV28 and TRBJ1-2; TRBD1 aligns across 10 bases. In germline, CDR1 is MDHEN, CDR2 SYDVKM. The V and J ends lost 5 bases and 2 bases, in that order; junction bases with no gene match: 5. The length of the CDR3 is 15 residues.

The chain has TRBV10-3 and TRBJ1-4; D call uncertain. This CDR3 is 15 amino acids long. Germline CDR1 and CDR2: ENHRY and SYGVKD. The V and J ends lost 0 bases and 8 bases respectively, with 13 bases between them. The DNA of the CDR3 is TGTGCCATCAGTGAGTCCCCAGTGGTGCGGGAAAAACTGTTTTTT. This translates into CAISESPVVREKLFF.

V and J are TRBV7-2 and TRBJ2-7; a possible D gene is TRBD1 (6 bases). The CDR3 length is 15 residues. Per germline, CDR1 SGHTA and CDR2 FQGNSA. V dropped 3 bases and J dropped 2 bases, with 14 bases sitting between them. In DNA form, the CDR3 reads TGTGCCAGCAGCTTGGACCCAGGACAGACCTACGAGCAGTACTTC. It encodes CASSLDPGQTYEQYF.

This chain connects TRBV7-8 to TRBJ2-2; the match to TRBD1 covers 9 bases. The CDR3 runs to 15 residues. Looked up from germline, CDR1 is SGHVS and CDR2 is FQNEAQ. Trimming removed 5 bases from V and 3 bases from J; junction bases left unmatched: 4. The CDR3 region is CASSTRQGDTGELFF. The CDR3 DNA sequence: TGTGCCAGCAGCACCCGACAGGGGGACACCGGGGAGCTGTTTTTT. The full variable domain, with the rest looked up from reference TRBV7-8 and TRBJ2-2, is GAGVSQSPRYKVAKRGQDVALRCDPISGHVSLFWYQQALGQGPEFLTYFQNEAQLDKSGLPSDRFFAERPEGSVSTLKIQRTQQEDSAVYLCASSTRQGDTGELFFGEGSRLTVL.

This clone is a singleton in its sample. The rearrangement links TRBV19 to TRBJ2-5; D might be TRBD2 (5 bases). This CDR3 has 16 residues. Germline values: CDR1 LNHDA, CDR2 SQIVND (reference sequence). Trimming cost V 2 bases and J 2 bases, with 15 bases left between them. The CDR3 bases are TGTGCCAGTAGTATAAGGGCGACTACTCTTCAAGAGACCCAGTACTTC. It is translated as CASSIRATTLQETQYF.

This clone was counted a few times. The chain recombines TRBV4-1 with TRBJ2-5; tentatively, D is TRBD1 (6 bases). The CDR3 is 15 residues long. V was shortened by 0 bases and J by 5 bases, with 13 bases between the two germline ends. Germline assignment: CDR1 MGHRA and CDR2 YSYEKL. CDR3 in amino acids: CASSQEVGAGETQYF. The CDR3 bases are TGCGCCAGCAGCCAAGAGGTGGGGGCTGGCGAGACCCAGTACTTC.

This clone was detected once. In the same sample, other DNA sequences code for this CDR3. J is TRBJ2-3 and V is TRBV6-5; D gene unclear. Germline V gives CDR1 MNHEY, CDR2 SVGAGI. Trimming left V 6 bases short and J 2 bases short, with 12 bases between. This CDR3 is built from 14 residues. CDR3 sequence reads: CASSYRASTDTQYF. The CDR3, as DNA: TGTGCCAGCAGCTACCGGGCCTCCACAGATACGCAGTATTTT.

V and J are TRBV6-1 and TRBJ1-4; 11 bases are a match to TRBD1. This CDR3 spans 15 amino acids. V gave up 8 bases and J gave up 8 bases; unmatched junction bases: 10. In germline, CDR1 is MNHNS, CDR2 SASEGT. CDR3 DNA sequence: TGTGCCAGCGGGCCTGAGGGACAGGGGGGAGAAAAACTGTTTTTT. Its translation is CASGPEGQGGEKLFF.

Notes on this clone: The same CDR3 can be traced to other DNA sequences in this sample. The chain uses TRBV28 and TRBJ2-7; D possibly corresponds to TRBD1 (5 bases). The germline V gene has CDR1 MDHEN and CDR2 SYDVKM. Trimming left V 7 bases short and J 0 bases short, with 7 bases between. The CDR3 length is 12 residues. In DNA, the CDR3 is TGTGCCAGCACTACAGGCTCCTACGAGCAGTACTTC. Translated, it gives CASTTGSYEQYF.